Below are 2 T cell receptor beta chains sequenced from a single sample in a study of blood T cells in healthy people across ages. With a J-beta primer mix and a sample-barcoded 5' primer, a second PCR ran about 7 to 11 cycles. TCRdb itself ran the 5' RACE reads through MiXCR, one entry per CDR3 protein. The sample includes about 400,000 distinct CDR3 sequences, roughly half of them seen just once. Material for sequencing was blood. The source of these receptors is a man between 60 and 70 years old in good health.

The rearrangement links TRBV5-1 to TRBJ2-4, with no clear D. Gene TRBJ2-7 matches the end of the DNA better, so the J call may be wrong. Germline loops: CDR1 SGHRS, CDR2 YFSETQ. This CDR3 region has 14 residues. Here the CDR3 reads CASSLGPVASEQYF. In DNA form, the CDR3 reads TGCGCCAGCAGCTTGGGCCCGGTCGCCTCCGAGCAGTACTTC.

The V gene is TRBV27, the J gene TRBJ1-1; TRBD1 matches at 8 bases. Trimming took 8 bases from V and 4 from J; bases not matched to a gene: 9. Germline V gene lookup returns CDR1 MNHEY and CDR2 SMNVEV (reference sequence). The CDR3 totals 14 residues. The CDR3 reads CASGGQGWSTEAFF. CDR3 coding DNA: TGTGCCAGCGGAGGACAGGGATGGAGCACTGAAGCTTTCTTT.